The text below deals with one T cell receptor beta chain. Sequenced by immunoSEQ multiplex PCR; TCRdb stores in-frame clones only, minus some. The profile shows 76,000 or so clones, about 91% of them singletons. The data derive from a study of technical replicates of blood from several donors. The CDR3 extends over 14 amino acids. V was pared by 7 bases and J by 3 bases, with 5 bases of the junction left unmatched. Per germline, CDR1 SNHLY and CDR2 FYNNEI. The chain has TRBV2 and TRBJ2-7; 11 bases are shared with TRBD2. This clonotype was sampled from a human donor in good health. Sequencing input: T cells isolated from PBMCs. CDR3 sequence reads: CASIPGLAVYEQYF. The CDR3, as DNA: TGTGCCAGCATCCCGGGACTAGCGGTCTACGAGCAGTACTTC.